Here is one TCR beta chain with its context. Antigen unknown. The entry originates in a study of T cell repertoires in cytomegalovirus infection. As for the study in general: Recently identified HLA-C-restricted CMV epitopes were among the peptides used. Public TCR beta signature analysis indicated the presence of both CMV infection and matching HLA type.

The CDR3 is 21 residues long. The germline CDR1 and CDR2 sequences are SGDLS and YYNGEE. The junction had 25 bases not matched to a gene; V was cut back by 0 bases and J by 7 bases. Study-wide results and caveats: HLA-C-restricted CMV clonotypes gave the most frequent clonotype in two of eight donors.

Each CDR3 protein gets one entry after TCRdb re-called the reads with MiXCR. Seen here are approximately 300,000 distinct CDR3 sequences, approximately 25% observed once, and the top ten hold 13%. Sequences were derived from cultured PBMCs, sampled from culture after CMV antigen stimulation. The chain employs TRBV9 and TRBJ2-7; TRBD2 agrees at 10 bases. The receptor's source is a human donor in good health (CMV status not recorded). Some clones in this sample may be carry-over from other donors' samples. CDR3 sequence (DNA): TGTGCCAGCAGCGTAGCCCACAAGACTAGCGGGTGGAACGGTTCTCGAAAGGAGCAGTACTTC. It specifies CASSVAHKTSGWNGSRKEQYF. Combining the CDR3 with reference TRBV9 and TRBJ2-7 gives the whole variable domain DSGVTQTPKHLITATGQRVTLRCSPRSGDLSVYWYQQSLDQGLQFLIQYYNGEERAKGNILERFSAQQFPDLHSELNLSSLELGDSALYFCASSVAHKTSGWNGSRKEQYFGPGTRLTVT.